The rows below give T cell receptor beta chains drawn from one sample of a study of neurological immune-mediated disorders. TCRdb re-called the 5' RACE reads through MiXCR, storing one row per CDR3 protein. Here the sample spans approximately 58,000 distinct CDR3 sequences, about an eighth being singletons. The sample consisted of PBMCs. The origin of the receptors is a man aged 55 to 70 in good health. CDR3s include the opening cysteine and the closing phenylalanine or tryptophan. A D gene is named only where the DNA matches it firmly. Only some rows state a clone size, as once, few, many or a class for expanded clones.

>many|NA|12|TRBJ1-1|TRBV20-1
CSAASGNTEAFF
TGCAGTGCTGCCTCGGGCAACACTGAAGCTTTCTTT
>many|NA|12|TRBJ2-3|TRBV7-9
CASSSPTDTQYF
TGTGCCAGCAGCTCCCCCACAGATACGCAGTATTTT
>many|NA|13|TRBJ2-7|TRBV6-5
CASSLEYSYEQYF
TGTGCCAGCAGCCTTGAGTATTCCTACGAGCAGTACTTC
>many|NA|16|TRBJ1-5|TRBV6-2/TRBV6-3
CASSPATGSIGQPQHF
TGTGCCAGCAGTCCCGCGACAGGCAGTATCGGTCAGCCCCAGCATTTT
>NA|NA|14|TRBJ2-5|TRBV12-3/TRBV12-4
CASSSGLVQETQYF
TGTGCCAGCAGTTCCGGACTCGTACAAGAGACCCAGTACTTC
>many|TRBD1|13|TRBJ1-5|TRBV7-2
CASSTQGAQPQHF
TGTGCCAGCAGCACCCAGGGGGCGCAGCCCCAGCATTTT
>many|NA|15|TRBJ1-3|TRBV7-2
CASSTDRSSGNTIYF
TGTGCCAGCAGTACTGACAGGTCCTCTGGAAACACCATATATTTT
>many|NA|14|TRBJ2-7|TRBV7-8
CASSSEGIAYEQYF
TGTGCCAGCAGCTCTGAGGGCATCGCCTACGAGCAGTACTTC
>many|NA|15|TRBJ1-5|TRBV4-3
CASSQEFPENQPQHF
TGCGCCAGCAGCCAAGAGTTCCCTGAGAATCAGCCCCAGCATTTT
>many|NA|13|TRBJ2-1|TRBV25-1
CASSGSSYNEQFF
TGTGCCAGCAGCGGTAGCTCCTACAATGAGCAGTTCTTC
>many|NA|15|TRBJ2-2|TRBV2
CASSEKTAFAGELFF
TGTGCCAGCAGTGAAAAGACAGCCTTTGCCGGGGAGCTGTTTTTT
>many|NA|15|TRBJ1-6|TRBV9
CASSVAEGRGSPLHF
TGTGCCAGCAGCGTAGCGGAAGGGAGGGGCTCACCCCTCCACTTT
>many|TRBD2|16|TRBJ2-3|TRBV5-1
CASSPHLAGVTDTQYF
TGCGCCAGCAGCCCCCATCTAGCGGGGGTCACAGATACGCAGTATTTT
>many|NA|15|TRBJ1-5|TRBV27
CASSRQGPSNQPQHF
TGTGCCAGCAGTCGCCAAGGACCCAGCAATCAGCCCCAGCATTTT
>many|NA|13|TRBJ2-3|TRBV6-4
CASSSLTGDTQYF
TGTGCCAGCAGTTCACTTACAGGAGATACGCAGTATTTT
>many|NA|18|TRBJ2-2|TRBV6-2/TRBV6-3
CASSWLPEGRGITGELFF
TGTGCCAGCAGTTGGCTCCCGGAGGGGCGGGGCATCACCGGGGAGCTGTTTTTT
>few|NA|16|TRBJ2-7|TRBV6-5
CASSYSPSGSTYEQYF
TGTGCCAGCAGTTACTCGCCCTCGGGGAGTACCTACGAGCAGTACTTC
>many|NA|14|TRBJ2-7|TRBV5-1
CASSFGSGIYEQYF
TGCGCCAGCAGCTTTGGGTCAGGGATATACGAGCAGTACTTC
>many|TRBD1|15|TRBJ1-1|TRBV29-1
CSVVGQGATNTEAFF
TGCAGCGTTGTGGGACAGGGGGCTACGAACACTGAAGCTTTCTTT
>many|NA|15|TRBJ2-3|TRBV7-8
CASSLVLAYTDTQYF
TGTGCCAGCAGCTTAGTACTAGCTTACACAGATACGCAGTATTTT
>NA|NA|16|TRBJ1-2|TRBV7-8
CASSLSESRGSKGYTF
TGTGCCAGCAGCCTATCTGAATCGAGGGGGAGTAAGGGCTACACCTTC
>many|TRBD1|14|TRBJ2-7|TRBV29-1
CSVIPGQGRSEQYF
TGCAGCGTTATTCCGGGACAGGGGAGGAGCGAGCAGTACTTC
>many|NA|15|TRBJ1-1|TRBV5-1
CASAPSGTVNTEAFF
TGCGCCAGCGCGCCCTCCGGGACGGTGAACACTGAAGCTTTCTTT
>many|NA|15|TRBJ1-5|TRBV5-5
CASSLEVISNQPQHF
TGTGCCAGCAGCTTGGAGGTGATTAGCAATCAGCCCCAGCATTTT
>many|NA|15|TRBJ2-3|TRBV27
CASSLIFSGTDTQYF
TGTGCCAGCAGTTTAATTTTCAGTGGCACAGATACGCAGTATTTT
>few|NA|13|TRBJ2-7|TRBV6-2/TRBV6-3
CASSYGFNYEQYF
TGTGCCAGCAGTTACGGTTTCAACTACGAGCAGTACTTC
>many|NA|13|TRBJ2-7|TRBV5-1
CASRNGGSYEQYF
TGCGCCAGCCGTAACGGGGGATCCTACGAGCAGTACTTC